Listed here are 22 T cell receptor beta chains from one sample, sequenced in a study of T cells in Graves' hyperthyroidism and ophthalmopathy. Amplified regions were TCR beta CDR3 sequences from RNA transcripts. Initially, a first-round RT-PCR of the TCR CDR3 employed the HTBI primer set. TCRdb called the multiplex PCR reads again in MiXCR, with one record for every CDR3 protein. The profile covers 600,000 to 650,000 distinct CDR3 sequences, with 20% appearing a single time and 34% taken by the ten largest. Sequencing input: blood. All receptors derive from a man under 40 with Graves' ophthalmopathy.

The chain's CDR3 is CASSRDGDSGNTIYF. The CDR3 bases are TGCGCCAGCAGCCGAGACGGAGACTCTGGAAACACCATATATTTT. The chain has TRBV5-1 and TRBJ1-3; no firm D call. V lost 4 bases and J 0 bases, leaving 11 bases between the germline ends. Germline V gives CDR1 SGHRS, CDR2 YFSETQ. CDR3 length equals 15 residues.

This clonotype was detected only a few times. The chain joins TRBV2 to TRBJ2-5, with D possibly matching TRBD1 (8 bases). The ends were cut back, 9 bases at V and 3 bases at J, with 17 bases in the middle. The CDR3 spans 14 residues. From germline, CDR1 is SNHLY and CDR2 FYNNEI. In nucleotides, the CDR3 is TGTGCCAGGGGACAGGCGGGGGCCAAAGAGACCCAGTACTTC. This codes for CARGQAGAKETQYF.

The genes are TRBV5-1 and TRBJ2-1, with 11 bases fitting TRBD2. Germline assignment: CDR1 SGHRS and CDR2 YFSETQ. V dropped 5 bases and J dropped 9; count of bases not matched to a gene: 13. This CDR3 is built from 16 residues. CDR3 residues: CASREIAGGAGGEQFF. DNA of the CDR3: TGCGCCAGCAGGGAGATAGCGGGAGGGGCAGGTGGTGAGCAGTTCTTC.

There are a few counts of this clonotype. The V and J genes are TRBV20-1 and TRBJ2-7, with D tentatively TRBD2 (6 bases). CDR1 and CDR2 (germline): DFQATT, SNEGSKA (reference sequence). The CDR3 runs to 16 residues. The ends were cut back, 1 base at V and 2 bases at J, with 18 bases in the middle. The CDR3 spells CSARGGGGDGTYEQYF. CDR3 sequence (DNA): TGCAGTGCTAGAGGTGGAGGCGGGGACGGCACCTACGAGCAGTACTTC.

This clonotype was picked up many times. This chain joins TRBV6-2 or TRBV6-3 and TRBJ2-7; 7 bases line up with TRBD2. CDR1 and CDR2 from the germline V gene are MNHEY and SVGEGT. The CDR3 is made up of 14 amino acids. V dropped 7 bases and J dropped 0; count of bases not matched to a gene: 6. CDR3: CASTLERGSYEQYF. Written as DNA, the CDR3 is TGTGCCAGCACCCTTGAGCGGGGCTCCTACGAGCAGTACTTC.

In this sample, this clonotype turned up a few times. V usage is TRBV20-1 and J usage is TRBJ1-5, with D unclear. The V end lost 8 bases, the J end lost 2 bases, and 10 bases lay between the germline ends. The germline CDR1 and CDR2 sequences are DFQATT and SNEGSKA (reference sequence). The CDR3 runs to 12 residues. Here the CDR3 reads CSQKSGNQPQHF. Written as DNA, the CDR3 is TGCAGTCAGAAAAGCGGCAATCAGCCCCAGCATTTT.

The chain joins TRBV11-2 to TRBJ2-3; the match to TRBD2 covers 7 bases. The CDR3 spans 17 residues. The germline CDR1 and CDR2 sequences are SGHAT and FQNNGV. V shed 3 bases and J 2 bases; nucleotides not matched to a gene: 11. The CDR3, as DNA: TGTGCCAGCAGCTTTTTGGCTAGCGGAGCCCTCACAGATACGCAGTATTTT. It translates to CASSFLASGALTDTQYF.

This clonotype was seen ten or more times. The CDR3 spells CASSSRTANYGYTF. In DNA form, the CDR3 reads TGTGCCAGCAGCTCCAGGACGGCGAACTATGGCTACACCTTC. The chain employs TRBV11-2 and TRBJ1-2, with D unresolved. Trimming removed 4 bases at V and 2 bases at J, with 11 bases between. This CDR3 region has 14 residues. CDR1 is SGHAT and CDR2 is FQNNGV in the germline V gene. Full variable domain (outside the CDR3, taken from reference TRBV11-2 and TRBJ1-2): EAGVAQSPRYKIIEKRQSVAFWCNPISGHATLYWYQQILGQGPKLLIQFQNNGVVDDSQLPKDRFSAERLKGVDSTLKIQPAKLEDSAVYLCASSSRTANYGYTFGSGTRLTVV.

The J gene is TRBJ2-3, the V gene TRBV3-1; 7 positions agree with TRBD1. The CDR3 is 15 amino acids. V was clipped by 3 bases and J by 2 bases; unmatched bases: 5. Germline V gene sequence: CDR1 LGHDT, CDR2 YNNKEL (reference sequence). The CDR3 reads CASSQWTGITDTQYF. The CDR3 bases are TGTGCCAGCAGCCAGTGGACAGGAATCACAGATACGCAGTATTTT.

V is TRBV15 and J is TRBJ1-5; D is ambiguous. The CDR3 loop spans 14 amino acids. V lost 1 base and J lost 5, with 9 bases in between. In germline, CDR1 is LNHNV, CDR2 YYDKDF (reference sequence). CDR3 sequence reads: CATSRVGIDQPQHF. The CDR3, as DNA: TGTGCCACCAGCAGAGTGGGGATCGATCAGCCCCAGCATTTT.

This clonotype turned up a few times. The CDR3, as DNA: TGTGCCAGCACGGGAGGGGGATATCCCCTCAATGAGCAGTTCTTC. It is translated as CASTGGGYPLNEQFF. The rearrangement links TRBV5-6 to TRBJ2-1, with 8 bases identical to TRBD2. The CDR3 sequence is 15 residues long. Germline loops: CDR1 SGHDT, CDR2 YYEEEE. J was trimmed by 6 bases and V by 6 bases; bases with no gene match: 11.

This clonotype was detected many times. The DNA for the CDR3 is TGTGCTAGTGGTTTCGCCCTAGACAGGGGAGGCACAGATACGCAGTATTTT. This gives the protein CASGFALDRGGTDTQYF. The chain couples TRBV12-5 to TRBJ2-3; TRBD1 aligns across 8 bases. V lost 3 bases to trimming and J lost 1 base; unmatched junction nucleotides: 9. The CDR3 totals 17 residues. Germline CDR1 and CDR2: LGHNT and FRNRAP.

The chain is built from TRBV6-1 and TRBJ2-7, with 7 bases that match TRBD2. CDR3 length equals 15 residues. Germline assignment: CDR1 MNHNS and CDR2 SASEGT. The V segment lost 7 bases and the J segment 3 bases; nucleotides outside the gene matches: 12. This CDR3 reads CASTPGGSLNYEQYF. In DNA form, the CDR3 reads TGTGCCAGCACTCCGGGAGGCAGCCTTAACTACGAGCAGTACTTC.

This clonotype was counted a few times. The rearrangement links TRBV5-1 to TRBJ2-2; maybe TRBD2 (5 bases). This CDR3 has 13 amino acids. Germline CDR1 is SGHRS and CDR2 is YFSETQ. The V and J ends lost 2 bases and 6 bases respectively, with 8 bases between them. The CDR3 protein is CASSFEGAGELFF. DNA for the CDR3: TGCGCCAGCAGCTTCGAGGGTGCCGGGGAGCTGTTTTTT.

This clonotype occurred once. CDR3 amino acids: CASSEIYRDIDEQYF. CDR3 DNA sequence: TGTGCCAGCAGCGAGATTTACCGGGACATCGACGAGCAGTACTTC. The chain couples TRBV16 to TRBJ2-7, with TRBD1 as a possible D gene (6 bases). The V gene's germline CDR1 is KGHSY and CDR2 FQNENV. This CDR3 spans 15 amino acids. V shed 5 bases and J shed 5 bases, with 19 bases lying between them.

This CDR3 reads CASSLGPAGGSSYEQYF. Here the CDR3 DNA reads TGTGCCAGCAGCTTGGGGCCAGCGGGAGGGAGCTCCTACGAGCAGTACTTC. The chain has TRBV11-2 and TRBJ2-7, with 10 bases aligning to TRBD2. The germline gives CDR1 SGHAT, CDR2 FQNNGV. The CDR3 is 17 amino acids. V shed 3 bases and J 0 bases; nucleotides not matched to a gene: 8.

This clonotype was picked up many times. This chain joins TRBV3-1 and TRBJ1-1; tentative D call: TRBD1 (5 bases). The germline CDR1 and CDR2 sequences are LGHDT and YNNKEL (reference sequence). The CDR3 totals 15 residues. The V end lost 1 base, the J end lost 4 bases, and 13 bases lay between the germline ends. The CDR3 sequence is CASSQVVGAGTEAFF. Written as DNA, the CDR3 is TGTGCCAGCAGCCAAGTGGTAGGGGCTGGCACTGAAGCTTTCTTT. Looking up the rest from reference TRBV3-1 and TRBJ1-1 gives the full variable domain: DTAVSQTPKYLVTQMGNDKSIKCEQNLGHDTMYWYKQDSKKFLKIMFSYNNKELIINETVPNRFSPKSPDKAHLNLHINSLELGDSAVYFCASSQVVGAGTEAFFGQGTRLTVV.

This clonotype was observed a handful of times. This chain joins TRBV20-1 and TRBJ2-1; 11 bases match TRBD2. The CDR3 is made up of 15 amino acids. V was pared by 6 bases and J by 7 bases, with 11 bases of the junction left unmatched. Per the germline V gene, CDR1 is DFQATT and CDR2 is SNEGSKA (reference sequence). The CDR3 spells CSATGTSGPSNEQFF. As DNA, the CDR3 is TGCAGTGCCACCGGGACTAGCGGACCATCTAATGAGCAGTTCTTC.

This clonotype appeared once. The conserved phenylalanine or tryptophan is not found at the CDR3 terminus, so this likely reflects a read error. The chain links TRBV10-3 to TRBJ2-7; D unresolved. The V and J ends lost 6 bases and 0 bases respectively, with 6 bases between them. CDR1 is ENHRY, CDR2 SYGVKD, per germline. The CDR3 is made up of 12 amino acids. CDR3 amino acids: CAISPDSYEQYL. In DNA, the CDR3 is TGTGCCATCAGCCCCGACTCCTACGAGCAGTACCTC.

This clonotype occurred many times. The rearrangement joins TRBV28 to TRBJ1-1, with D perhaps matching TRBD1 (6 bases). CDR3 length: 15 amino acids. Between the trimmed V and J ends, which lost 5 bases and 1 base, there was a span of 14 bases. CDR1 MDHEN and CDR2 SYDVKM come from the germline V gene. The chain's CDR3 is CASSTYRGGNTEAFF. Written as DNA, the CDR3 is TGTGCCAGCAGTACCTACAGAGGGGGGAACACTGAAGCTTTCTTT. Full variable domain (remainder filled in from reference TRBV28 and TRBJ1-1): DVKVTQSSRYLVKRTGEKVFLECVQDMDHENMFWYRQDPGLGLRLIYFSYDVKMKEKGDIPEGYSVSREKKERFSLILESASTNQTSMYLCASSTYRGGNTEAFFGQGTRLTVV.

This rearrangement joins TRBV9 to TRBJ2-2; 7 nucleotides align to TRBD2. Germline CDR1 is SGDLS and CDR2 is YYNGEE. With 0 bases clipped from V and 1 base from J, the junction kept 18 bases outside the gene matches. The CDR3 has 21 amino acids. The CDR3: CASSVVGLASGLEENTGELFF. CDR3 DNA: TGTGCCAGCAGCGTAGTGGGCCTGGCTAGCGGACTAGAAGAGAACACCGGGGAGCTGTTTTTT.

This clonotype was observed many times. The chain couples TRBV30 to TRBJ1-2; D is ambiguous. Deletions cut 2 bases from V and 8 bases from J, with 9 bases between. Germline loops: CDR1 GTSNPN, CDR2 SVGIG (reference sequence). The length of the CDR3 is 11 residues. The CDR3 loop reads CAWSPARGYTF. DNA for the CDR3: TGTGCCTGGAGTCCGGCAAGGGGCTACACCTTC.